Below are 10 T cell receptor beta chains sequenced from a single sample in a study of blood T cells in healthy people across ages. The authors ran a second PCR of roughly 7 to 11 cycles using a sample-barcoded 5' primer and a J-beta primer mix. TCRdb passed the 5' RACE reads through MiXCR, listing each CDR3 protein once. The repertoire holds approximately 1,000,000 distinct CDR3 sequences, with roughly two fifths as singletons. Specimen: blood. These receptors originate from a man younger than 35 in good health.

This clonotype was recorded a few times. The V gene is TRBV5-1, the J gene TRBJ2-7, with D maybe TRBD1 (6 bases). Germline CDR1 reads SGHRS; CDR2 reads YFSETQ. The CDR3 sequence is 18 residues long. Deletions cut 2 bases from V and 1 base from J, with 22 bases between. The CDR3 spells CASSFSGATCMGSYEQYF. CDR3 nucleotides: TGCGCCAGCAGCTTCTCAGGGGCCACATGCATGGGATCCTACGAGCAGTACTTC. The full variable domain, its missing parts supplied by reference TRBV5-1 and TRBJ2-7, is KAGVTQTPRYLIKTRGQQVTLSCSPISGHRSVSWYQQTPGQGLQFLFEYFSETQRNKGNFPGRFSGRQFSNSRSEMNVSTLELGDSALYLCASSFSGATCMGSYEQYFGPGTRLTVT.

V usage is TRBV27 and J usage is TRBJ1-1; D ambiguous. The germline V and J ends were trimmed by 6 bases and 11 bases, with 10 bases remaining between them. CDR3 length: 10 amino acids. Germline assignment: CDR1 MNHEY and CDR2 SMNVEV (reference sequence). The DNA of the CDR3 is TGTGCCAGCAGCCCTCCCGGGGCTTTCTTT. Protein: CASSPPGAFF.

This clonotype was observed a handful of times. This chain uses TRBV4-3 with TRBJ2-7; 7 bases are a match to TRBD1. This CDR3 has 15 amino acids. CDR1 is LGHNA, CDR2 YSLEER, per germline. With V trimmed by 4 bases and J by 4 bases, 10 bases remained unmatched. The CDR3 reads CASSLRDSQIYEQYF. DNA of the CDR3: TGCGCCAGCAGCCTCCGGGACAGCCAAATTTACGAGCAGTACTTC.

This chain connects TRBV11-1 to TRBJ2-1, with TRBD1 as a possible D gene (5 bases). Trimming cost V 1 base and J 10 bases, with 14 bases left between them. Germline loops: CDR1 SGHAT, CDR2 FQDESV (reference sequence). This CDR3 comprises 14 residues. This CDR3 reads CASSLVIGVQEQFF. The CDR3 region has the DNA TGTGCCAGCAGCTTAGTAATAGGGGTTCAAGAGCAGTTCTTC.

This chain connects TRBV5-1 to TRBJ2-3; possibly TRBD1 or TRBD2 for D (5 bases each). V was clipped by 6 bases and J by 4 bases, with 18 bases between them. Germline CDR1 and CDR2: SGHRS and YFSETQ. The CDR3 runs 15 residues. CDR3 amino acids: CASTLRASGPDTQYF. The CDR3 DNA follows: TGCGCCAGCACCCTGAGGGCTTCGGGGCCAGATACGCAGTATTTT.

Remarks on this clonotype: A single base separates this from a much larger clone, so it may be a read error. CDR3 nucleotide sequence: TGTGCCAGCAGCTTAATGACTGAGCAGTACTTC. This sequence encodes CASSLMTEQYF. The chain links TRBV7-2 to TRBJ2-1; the D is unclear. The end of the DNA is better explained by TRBJ2-7, so the J call may be wrong. The CDR3 extends over 11 amino acids. Germline values: CDR1 SGHTA, CDR2 FQGNSA.

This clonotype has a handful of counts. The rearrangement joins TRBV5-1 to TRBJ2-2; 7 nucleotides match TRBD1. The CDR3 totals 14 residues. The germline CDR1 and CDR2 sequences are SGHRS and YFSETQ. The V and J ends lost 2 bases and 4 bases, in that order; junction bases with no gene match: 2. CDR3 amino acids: CASSLDRVTGELFF. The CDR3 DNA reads TGCGCCAGCAGCTTAGACAGGGTCACCGGGGAGCTGTTTTTT.

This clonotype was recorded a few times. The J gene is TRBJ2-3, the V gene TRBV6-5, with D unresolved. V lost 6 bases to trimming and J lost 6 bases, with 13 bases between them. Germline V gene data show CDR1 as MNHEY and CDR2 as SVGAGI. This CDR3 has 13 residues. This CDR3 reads CASSRGRSDTQYF. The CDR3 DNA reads TGTGCCAGCAGCCGCGGCAGATCCGATACGCAGTATTTT.

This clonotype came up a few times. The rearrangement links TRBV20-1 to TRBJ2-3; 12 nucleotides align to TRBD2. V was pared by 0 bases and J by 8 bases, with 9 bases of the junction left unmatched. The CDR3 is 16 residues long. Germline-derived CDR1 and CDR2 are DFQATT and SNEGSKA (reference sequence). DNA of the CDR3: TGCAGTGCTAGAGATGGTAGACTAGCGGGGGACCCTACGCAGTATTTT. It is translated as CSARDGRLAGDPTQYF.

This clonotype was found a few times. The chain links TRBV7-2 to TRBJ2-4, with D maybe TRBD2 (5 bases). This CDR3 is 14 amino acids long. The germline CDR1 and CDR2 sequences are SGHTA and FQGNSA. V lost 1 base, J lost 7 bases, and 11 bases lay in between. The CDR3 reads CASSLGSSRNIQYF. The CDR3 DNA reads TGTGCCAGCAGCTTAGGTTCTAGCCGGAACATTCAGTACTTC.